A single sample is the source of the 32 T cell receptor beta chains below, sequenced in a study of T-cell reconstitution after alpha-beta-depleted transplantation in children. Preparation of the TCRbeta library was carried out with unique molecular identifiers. TCRdb called the PCR reads again in MiXCR, with one record for every CDR3 protein. The sample lists hundreds of thousands of distinct CDR3 sequences; roughly 10% were seen once. The sequencing used PBMCs, collected before TCRalphabeta/CD19-depleted stem cell transplant. These TCRs come from a child aged 2 to 15 with inherited bone marrow failure, due to receive a stem cell transplant.

This clonotype was seen only a few times. This chain connects TRBV25-1 to TRBJ2-7, with D maybe TRBD2 (6 bases). Trimming removed 4 bases from V and 6 bases from J, with 13 bases in between. The CDR3 runs 13 residues. Germline lookup yields CDR1 MGHDK and CDR2 SYGVNS. CDR3 residues: CASSGLGGSEQYF. The CDR3 DNA sequence: TGTGCCAGCAGTGGGCTAGGAGGGAGCGAGCAGTACTTC.

This clonotype occurred many times. The J gene is TRBJ2-1, the V gene TRBV15; 8 positions agree with TRBD2. With 2 bases clipped from V and 5 bases from J, the junction kept 17 bases outside the gene matches. The CDR3 extends over 19 amino acids. Germline V gene lookup returns CDR1 LNHNV and CDR2 YYDKDF (reference sequence). CDR3 sequence (DNA): TGTGCCACCAGCAGATATGGAGCGGGAGCCCTGACCGCCCACAATGAGCAGTTCTTC. It is translated as CATSRYGAGALTAHNEQFF.

In its sample, this clonotype was seen many times. The chain carries TRBV28 and TRBJ2-3; 9 bases fit TRBD2. This CDR3 comprises 13 residues. Germline-derived CDR1 and CDR2 are MDHEN and SYDVKM. After removal of 10 bases from V and 5 bases from J, the junction contained 7 bases not matched to a gene. Here the CDR3 reads CATHSGSRDTQYF. The CDR3 bases are TGTGCCACCCATAGCGGGAGTAGAGATACGCAGTATTTT.

This clonotype occurred many times. The CDR3 region has the DNA TGCAGTGCTAGTGTGAACAGCAGGGGCCTGATGAACACTGAAGCTTTCTTT. As protein: CSASVNSRGLMNTEAFF. The chain employs TRBV20-1 and TRBJ1-1; weak D call: TRBD1 (6 bases). The CDR3 length is 17 residues. V shed 3 bases and J shed 0 bases, with 20 bases lying between them. Germline CDR1 and CDR2: DFQATT and SNEGSKA (reference sequence).

In its sample, this clonotype was seen many times. The chain recombines TRBV6-5 with TRBJ2-3; possibly TRBD2 for D (6 bases). Germline assignment: CDR1 MNHEY and CDR2 SVGAGI. The CDR3 extends over 15 amino acids. The ends were cut back, 0 bases at V and 4 bases at J, with 11 bases in the middle. This chain's CDR3 is CASSYSSGAPDTQYF. Written as DNA, the CDR3 is TGTGCCAGCAGTTACTCTTCGGGAGCGCCAGATACGCAGTATTTT.

This clonotype was recorded at least ten times. The chain has TRBV7-2 and TRBJ2-3, with a possible D match to TRBD2 (5 bases). CDR1 is SGHTA, CDR2 FQGNSA, per germline. This CDR3 contains 15 residues. Trimming stripped 7 bases from V and 1 base from J, with 15 bases between. The CDR3 loop is CASTFGDSGTDTQYF. The CDR3 DNA sequence: TGTGCCAGCACCTTCGGGGATTCTGGCACAGATACGCAGTATTTT.

This clonotype was detected ten times or more. The gene calls are TRBV28 and TRBJ1-5; no clear D. CDR3 size: 16 residues. V shed 1 base and J shed 3 bases, with 13 bases lying between them. Germline CDR1 reads MDHEN; CDR2 reads SYDVKM. The DNA of the CDR3 is TGTGCCAGCAGTTTATTCCGGGGAGGACCCAATCAGCCCCAGCATTTT. As protein: CASSLFRGGPNQPQHF.

The sample holds many counts of this clonotype. The genes are TRBV29-1 and TRBJ2-2, with 7 positions matching TRBD2. V shed 7 bases, J shed 2 bases, and the junction held 7 bases outside the gene matches. CDR1 and CDR2 (germline): SQVTM, ANQGSEA. The CDR3 runs 14 residues. CDR3 amino acids: CSALTSLNTGELFF. In DNA, the CDR3 is TGCAGCGCATTGACTAGCCTTAACACCGGGGAGCTGTTTTTT.

This clonotype was seen repeatedly, ten times or more. V gene TRBV5-1 combines with J gene TRBJ1-1; D is unclear. This CDR3 contains 15 residues. V was clipped by 2 bases and J by 7 bases, with 18 bases between them. The germline V gene encodes CDR1 SGHRS and CDR2 YFSETQ. The CDR3: CASSFKVGRTSEAFF. DNA for the CDR3: TGCGCCAGCAGCTTTAAAGTCGGGAGAACAAGTGAAGCTTTCTTT. The full variable domain, completed using reference TRBV5-1 and TRBJ1-1, is KAGVTQTPRYLIKTRGQQVTLSCSPISGHRSVSWYQQTPGQGLQFLFEYFSETQRNKGNFPGRFSGRQFSNSRSEMNVSTLELGDSALYLCASSFKVGRTSEAFFGQGTRLTVV.

This clonotype appeared many times. V and J are TRBV6-4 and TRBJ2-3, with D uncertain. The CDR3 runs 12 residues. Germline V gene data show CDR1 as MRHNA and CDR2 as SNTAGT. The V end lost 7 bases, the J end lost 2 bases, and 7 bases lay between the germline ends. The CDR3 region has the DNA TGTGCCAGCACCACCCCCACAGATACGCAGTATTTT. Amino acid sequence: CASTTPTDTQYF.

The table lists this clonotype with many counts. A junction end diverges from the germline sequence, so it may reflect a read error. V and J are TRBV7-7 and TRBJ2-1; 7 bases agree with TRBD1. Germline CDR1 SSHAT, CDR2 FNYEAQ (reference sequence). This CDR3 spans 15 amino acids. CDR3 residues: CASSPGQTTYNEQFF. CDR3 sequence (DNA): TGTGCTAGCAGCCCGGGACAGACCACCTACAATGAGCAGTTCTTC. The full variable domain, with the rest looked up from reference TRBV7-7 and TRBJ2-1, is GAGVSQSPRYKVTKRGQDVTLRCDPISSHATLYWYQQALGQGPEFLTYFNYEAQPDKSGLPSDRFSAERPEGSISTLTIQRTEQRDSAMYRCASSPGQTTYNEQFFGPGTRLTVL.

In this sample, this clonotype turned up many times. V and J are TRBV19 and TRBJ2-2; 11 nucleotides agree with TRBD2. V dropped 5 bases and J dropped 8; count of bases not matched to a gene: 7. CDR3 length equals 15 residues. CDR1 is LNHDA and CDR2 is SQIVND in the germline V gene (reference sequence). Here the CDR3 DNA reads TGTGCCAGTAGTTGGCTAGCGGGAGGAACTGGGGAGCTGTTTTTT. Its protein product is CASSWLAGGTGELFF.

Regarding this clonotype: Mismatch with germline at one junction end may stem from a read error. The chain couples TRBV20-1 to TRBJ2-2, with D perhaps TRBD1 or TRBD2 (5 bases each). The germline gives CDR1 DFQATT, CDR2 SNEGSKA (reference sequence). CDR3 length equals 18 residues. The CDR3 region has the DNA TGCAGTGCTATCGGCTTTAAAGGGGAGCCACCGAACACCGGGGAGCCGTTTTTT. Its translation is CSAIGFKGEPPNTGEPFF.

This clonotype has ten or more counts. The chain is built from TRBV5-1 and TRBJ2-1, with D possibly TRBD2 on 6 matching bases. Germline assignment: CDR1 SGHRS and CDR2 YFSETQ. Deletions cut 0 bases from V and 0 bases from J, with 10 bases between. This CDR3 region has 16 residues. The CDR3 coding sequence is TGCGCCAGCAGCTTGGGCCCCGGGAGCTCCTACAATGAGCAGTTCTTC. This translates into CASSLGPGSSYNEQFF.

This sequence joins TRBV6-2 or TRBV6-3 and TRBJ2-1, with 10 bases identical to TRBD2. Germline trimming cut 0 bases from V and 7 bases from J; bases unmatched to any gene: 6. CDR3 size: 16 residues. Germline CDR1 and CDR2: MNHEY and SVGEGT. The CDR3: CASSYSRAGGPNEQFF. CDR3 sequence (DNA): TGTGCCAGCAGTTACTCGAGAGCGGGAGGGCCAAATGAGCAGTTCTTC.

As regards this clonotype: Just one base apart from a much larger clone, this may be a read error. The chain joins TRBV5-1 to TRBJ2-1, with 11 positions matching TRBD2. CDR1 and CDR2 (germline): SGHRS, YFSETQ. The CDR3 loop spans 16 amino acids. CDR3 sequence (DNA): TGCGCCAGCAGCTGGGGGGGACTAGCGGAAAACAATGAGCGGTTCTTC. It translates to CASSWGGLAENNERFF. The whole variable domain, remainder taken from reference TRBV5-1 and TRBJ2-1, is KAGVTQTPRYLIKTRGQQVTLSCSPISGHRSVSWYQQTPGQGLQFLFEYFSETQRNKGNFPGRFSGRQFSNSRSEMNVSTLELGDSALYLCASSWGGLAENNERFFGPGTRLTVL.

Notes on this clonotype: A much larger clone lies a single base off, so this may be a read error. V usage is TRBV29-1 and J usage is TRBJ1-1; no firm D call. Germline CDR1 is SQVTM and CDR2 is ANQGSEA. The CDR3 contains 12 residues. The CDR3 DNA is TGCAGCTCCAAAGAGACAAGTAGTGAAGCTTACTTT. Protein sequence: CSSKETSSEAYF.

Ten or more counts support this clonotype. This sequence joins TRBV4-1 and TRBJ2-5, with a weak D call TRBD2 (6 bases). The V end was cut by 4 bases, the J end by 7 bases, with 13 bases between. CDR1 MGHRA and CDR2 YSYEKL come from the germline V gene. CDR3 length: 13 amino acids. Written as DNA, the CDR3 is TGCGCCAGCAGCCCGGGTGTGGAGGGGACCCAGTACTTC. It codes for CASSPGVEGTQYF.

The chain couples TRBV7-9 to TRBJ1-4, with D possibly TRBD1 on 5 matching bases. Trimming left V 2 bases short and J 8 bases short, with 15 bases between. CDR3 length: 15 residues. Per the germline V gene, CDR1 is SEHNR and CDR2 is FQNEAQ (reference sequence). The CDR3 coding sequence is TGTGCCAGCAGCTTAATCCGGGGCCTCGGCGAAAAACTGTTTTTT. It translates to CASSLIRGLGEKLFF.

The gene calls are TRBV20-1 and TRBJ2-3; 14 nucleotides match TRBD2. Germline V gene data show CDR1 as DFQATT and CDR2 as SNEGSKA (reference sequence). The CDR3 totals 19 residues. Trimming removed 1 base from V and 4 bases from J; junction bases left unmatched: 13. The CDR3 loop is CSARATSGRAVDRADTQYF. The CDR3 coding sequence is TGCAGTGCTAGAGCGACTAGCGGGAGGGCCGTTGATCGGGCAGATACGCAGTATTTT.

This clonotype was counted many times. The genes are TRBV7-9 and TRBJ1-1, with D perhaps matching TRBD1 (6 bases). Trimming removed 1 base at V and 7 bases at J, with 10 bases between. Germline V gives CDR1 SEHNR, CDR2 FQNEAQ (reference sequence). This CDR3 has 13 residues. Here the CDR3 DNA reads TGTGCCAGCAGCTTAGTACGGACAGATGAAGCTTTCTTT. The encoded protein is CASSLVRTDEAFF.

This clonotype has a handful of counts. This chain connects TRBV19 to TRBJ2-5; D is perhaps TRBD1 (6 bases). Between the trimmed V and J ends, which lost 0 bases and 4 bases, there was a span of 12 bases. The CDR3 length is 15 residues. Per germline, CDR1 LNHDA and CDR2 SQIVND (reference sequence). The DNA for the CDR3 is TGTGCCAGTAGTATAGACAGGGGCGGAGGAGAGACCCAGTACTTC. Its translation: CASSIDRGGGETQYF.

Many counts were recorded for this clonotype. The DNA for the CDR3 is TGTGCCAGCAGTTCCGGGACAGGGGGCTTAACGGAGACCCAGTACTTC. The encoded protein is CASSSGTGGLTETQYF. The chain joins TRBV2 to TRBJ2-5; 12 bases fit TRBD1. Germline V gene lookup returns CDR1 SNHLY and CDR2 FYNNEI. This CDR3 is built from 16 residues. The V segment lost 5 bases and the J segment 5 bases; nucleotides outside the gene matches: 9.

This clonotype has more than one count but fewer than ten. CDR3 bases: TGTGCCAGCAGCTTATTCCCCACAGGACTAACGACAGATACGCAGTATTTT. Protein: CASSLFPTGLTTDTQYF. This chain uses TRBV7-2 with TRBJ2-3; perhaps TRBD2 as D (6 bases). Trimming removed 2 bases from V and 3 bases from J, with 18 bases in between. The CDR3 loop spans 17 amino acids. Germline V gives CDR1 SGHTA, CDR2 FQGNSA.

This clonotype has at least ten counts. The chain combines TRBV4-3 with TRBJ2-1; unclear D gene. Trimming shortened V by 0 bases and J by 4 bases, and 7 bases separated the two germline ends. Germline V gene sequence: CDR1 LGHNA, CDR2 YSLEER. The CDR3 covers 14 residues. The CDR3 DNA sequence: TGCGCCAGCAGCCAAGAATCTCAATACAATGAGCAGTTCTTC. It is translated as CASSQESQYNEQFF.

For this clonotype: A much larger clone lies a single base off, so this may be a read error. The V and J genes are TRBV3-1 and TRBJ2-3, with a weak D call TRBD1 (5 bases). Germline V gene lookup returns CDR1 LGHDT and CDR2 YNNKEL (reference sequence). V dropped 3 bases and J dropped 2 bases, with 15 bases sitting between them. This CDR3 is 16 amino acids long. CDR3 sequence: CASSHLDRLPTDTQYF. The DNA for the CDR3 is TGTGCCAGCAGCCATCTCGACAGACTCCCCACAGATACGCAGTATTTT.

This clonotype turned up a few times. This chain links TRBV27 with TRBJ1-4; D gene unclear. V lost 3 bases, J lost 8 bases, and 10 bases lay in between. The CDR3 length is 13 residues. Germline V gives CDR1 MNHEY, CDR2 SMNVEV (reference sequence). CDR3 in DNA: TGTGCCAGCAGTTTGACCACCAGAGAAAAACTGTTTTTT. It encodes CASSLTTREKLFF.

This clonotype has ten or more counts. The chain links TRBV20-1 to TRBJ1-5, with 7 bases matching TRBD1. Germline CDR1 DFQATT, CDR2 SNEGSKA (reference sequence). Trimming removed 6 bases from V and 11 bases from J; junction bases left unmatched: 10. There are 12 residues in the CDR3. CDR3 DNA: TGCAGTGCCCTACAGGGGTGGGAGGCCCAGCATTTT. It yields the protein CSALQGWEAQHF.

This clonotype was seen ten or more times. The chain links TRBV27 to TRBJ2-7; the match to TRBD2 covers 8 bases. The CDR3 is 13 residues long. After removal of 4 bases from V and 3 bases from J, the junction contained 2 bases not matched to a gene. CDR1 is MNHEY, CDR2 SMNVEV, per germline (reference sequence). The CDR3 protein is CASSSAGGYEQYF. The CDR3 DNA follows: TGTGCCAGCAGTTCGGCGGGGGGCTACGAGCAGTACTTC.

This clonotype was observed many times. This chain uses TRBV20-1 with TRBJ2-1, with TRBD2 matching over 7 bases. V trimming: 5 bases; J trimming: 0 bases; junction bases outside the gene matches: 7. The CDR3 is 15 amino acids. Germline values: CDR1 DFQATT, CDR2 SNEGSKA (reference sequence). This CDR3 is CSAELASSSYNEQFF. CDR3 in DNA: TGCAGTGCTGAACTAGCGTCCTCCTCCTACAATGAGCAGTTCTTC.

In its sample, this clonotype was seen many times. The V and J genes are TRBV7-9 and TRBJ2-2, with a weak D call TRBD2 (6 bases). CDR3 size: 16 residues. The ends were cut back, 4 bases at V and 5 bases at J, with 17 bases in the middle. CDR1 and CDR2 from the germline V gene are SEHNR and FQNEAQ (reference sequence). The CDR3 DNA sequence: TGTGCCAGCAGCTCCGGCAGGCGGGGATGGACCGGGGAGCTGTTTTTT. Its translation: CASSSGRRGWTGELFF.

This clonotype was counted at least ten times. CDR3: CATSRDRAGVGGEQYF. The CDR3 bases are TGTGCCACCAGCAGAGATCGGGCAGGGGTCGGGGGAGAGCAGTACTTC. The rearrangement uses TRBV15 and TRBJ2-7; D is tentatively TRBD1 or TRBD2 (6 bases each). CDR3 length equals 16 residues. Germline loops: CDR1 LNHNV, CDR2 YYDKDF (reference sequence). Trimming left V 0 bases short and J 7 bases short, with 19 bases between.